This TCR beta chain was retrieved from a study of OX40 agonist ivuxolimab in advanced cancers. Some background on the complete study: Ivuxolimab was a fully human IgG2 agonistic monoclonal antibody targeting the costimulatory receptor OX40 (CD134). In the dose-escalation cohort, around four fifths of patients were male, and the mean age was approximately 60 years, with a range of about 23 to 90. Peripheral TCRbeta sequencing aimed to test whether ivuxolimab altered TCR sequence diversity and caused clonal T-cell expansion. Partial responses occurred in three dose-escalation patients, of whom one had hepatocellular carcinoma and two had cutaneous melanoma. Of the approximately 50 dose-escalation patients, hepatocellular carcinoma was present in approximately 20, melanoma in about 15, renal cell carcinoma in 9 and head and neck cancer in 9. Intravenous ivuxolimab was administered to patients every 2 weeks at six dose levels: 0.01, 0.1, 0.3, 1.5, 3 and 10 mg/kg. The paper reports the monotherapy dose-escalation portion (N of about 56 patients) of the phase I ivuxolimab trial. Prior anti-PD-1, anti-PD-L1 or anti-CTLA-4 therapy was permitted, and checkpoint inhibitors had been received by less than 45% of dose-escalation patients.

General findings and caveats noted by the study authors: In the 0.1-3.0 mg/kg groups, partial responders had among the lowest normalized peripheral clonal expansion, particularly in CD8+ T cells. At doses from 0.1 to 3.0 mg/kg, clonal expansion was seen in both CD4+ and CD8+ blood T cells between baseline and week 6. After ivuxolimab, expanded clones were on average more numerous among CD8+ T cells than among CD4+ T cells. The antigen specificity of the clonally expanded peripheral T cells was not determined. Low levels of normalized T-cell clonal expansion were also shown by some nonresponding patients.

At the junction V is shortened by 5 bases and J by 0 bases, with 11 bases in between. The germline V gene (reference sequence) yields GTSNPN for CDR1 and SVGIG for CDR2. The CDR3 covers 14 residues, taking in both the cysteine and the phenylalanine. Of the read, only the CDR3 DNA is kept; its 42 bases are in frame from base 1. Worth noting for this clone: The clone's antigen remains unknown. Base qualities are missing; no much larger clone stands one base away.

Patients with a history of autoimmune disease or receiving systemic immunosuppression were excluded from the trial. Peripheral blood for TCR sequencing was collected from all dose cohorts at baseline, on cycle 4 day 1, and on cycle 7 day 1. Samples came from an open-label, multicenter, first-in-human phase I dose-escalation trial of ivuxolimab. Adults with locally advanced or metastatic melanoma, renal cell carcinoma, hepatocellular carcinoma or head and neck squamous cell carcinoma were enrolled in the trial. Before TCR sequencing, CD4+ T cells and CD8+ T cells from peripheral blood were sorted into separate populations. Genomic DNA was extracted from sorted cells for sequencing of the TCRbeta CDR3 region. The immunoSEQ Assay was used to sequence the TCRbeta CDR3 regions. What TCRdb holds here is the immuneACCESS table cut down to in-frame rearrangements. Part of the clones is not present; checked against another copy, under half of the missing clones reflect an unresolved V gene, and the others are unexplained. The sample table records tens of thousands of clones; around 90% of these occur just once. The ten largest clones take up roughly 1% of the sample.

The specimen comprised CD4+ or CD8+ T cells sorted from blood, sampled in a trial of the OX40 agonist ivuxolimab. This receptor chain uses TRBV30 and TRBJ1-5; the D gene is possibly TRBD1, with 6 bases matching. This receptor was taken from an adult with an advanced solid tumor such as melanoma, head and neck, liver or kidney cancer. Here is the DNA: TGTGCCTGGTCGGGACATTATAGCAATCAGCCCCAGCATTTT. It codes for CAWSGHYSNQPQHF.